The 27 T cell receptor beta chains listed next were all sequenced from one sample in a study of spatial heterogeneity in lung cancer. The time point denotes: sample taken at primary tumor resection. MiXCR, applied by TCRdb to the 5' RACE reads, yields one record per CDR3 protein. Of some 83,000 distinct CDR3 sequences in the sample, 8% were seen once. The sequenced sample was PBMCs, obtained at surgery. Source of these receptors: a male donor with early-stage non-small cell lung cancer.

A few counts support this clonotype. This chain links TRBV29-1 with TRBJ2-2; TRBD2 aligns across 16 bases. Trimming took 4 bases from V and 0 from J; bases not matched to a gene: 5. CDR3 size: 18 residues. The V gene's germline CDR1 is SQVTM and CDR2 ANQGSEA. The CDR3 DNA follows: TGCAGCGTTGGCCCGGGACTAGCGGGAGGGCCGAACACCGGGGAGCTGTTTTTT. Its protein product is CSVGPGLAGGPNTGELFF.

In its sample, this clonotype was seen many times. This chain connects TRBV2 to TRBJ2-3; D not certain. This CDR3 has 16 amino acids. Trimming stripped 0 bases from V and 0 bases from J, with 10 bases between. Germline CDR1 and CDR2: SNHLY and FYNNEI. In nucleotides, the CDR3 is TGTGCCAGCAGTGAAGCATTAGAACTCAGCACAGATACGCAGTATTTT. It yields the protein CASSEALELSTDTQYF.

This clonotype was counted between two and nine times. V and J are TRBV6-2 or TRBV6-3 and TRBJ2-1, with 8 bases aligning to TRBD1. Germline V CDR1 and CDR2: MNHEY, SVGEGT. The length of the CDR3 is 16 residues. V dropped 2 bases and J dropped 0; count of bases not matched to a gene: 3. In nucleotides, the CDR3 is TGTGCCAGCAGTTACAGGACAGGGAACTCCTACAATGAGCAGTTCTTC. Translating it yields CASSYRTGNSYNEQFF.

The chain joins TRBV7-6 to TRBJ1-3; 8 bases fit TRBD1. V trimming: 5 bases; J trimming: 1 base; junction bases outside the gene matches: 10. This CDR3 has 17 residues. The V gene's germline CDR1 is SGHVS and CDR2 FNYEAQ. CDR3 sequence reads: CASSQPTGGFSGNTIYF. CDR3 DNA sequence: TGTGCCAGCAGCCAGCCCACAGGGGGTTTTTCTGGAAACACCATATATTTT.

The chain joins TRBV7-9 to TRBJ1-1; D may be TRBD1 (5 bases). The CDR3 is made up of 14 amino acids. Trimming took off 1 base at V and 4 bases at J, with 10 bases between the two ends. From germline, CDR1 is SEHNR and CDR2 FQNEAQ (reference sequence). The CDR3, as DNA: TGTGCCAGCAGCTTAGGGACGGGGGTCACTGAAGCTTTCTTT. It encodes CASSLGTGVTEAFF.

In its sample, this clonotype was seen many times. The chain employs TRBV5-1 and TRBJ1-2; D unclear. Trimming shortened V by 0 bases and J by 7 bases, and 7 bases separated the two germline ends. CDR3 length equals 12 residues. Germline V gene data show CDR1 as SGHRS and CDR2 as YFSETQ. The CDR3 sequence: CASSLDSSGYTF. The DNA of the CDR3 is TGCGCCAGCAGCTTGGACAGTTCTGGCTACACCTTC.

This clonotype was observed at least ten times. The chain employs TRBV7-9 and TRBJ2-4, with a weak D call TRBD1 (5 bases). The CDR3 loop spans 15 amino acids. Deletions cut 1 base from V and 2 bases from J, with 9 bases between. The germline V gene has CDR1 SEHNR and CDR2 FQNEAQ (reference sequence). The CDR3 coding sequence is TGTGCCAGCAGCTTAGTTCTGGGGCCCAAAAACATTCAGTACTTC. Translation: CASSLVLGPKNIQYF.

This clonotype was found many times. CDR3 amino acids: CSVEWAQGKLFF. Here the CDR3 DNA reads TGCAGCGTTGAATGGGCCCAGGGAAAACTGTTTTTT. This chain links TRBV29-1 with TRBJ1-4, with D tentatively TRBD1 (5 bases). The V gene lost 2 bases and the J gene lost 10 bases, with 11 bases spanning the gap. The CDR3 is 12 amino acids. The germline gives CDR1 SQVTM, CDR2 ANQGSEA. Filled out from reference TRBV29-1 and TRBJ1-4, the complete variable domain reads SAVISQKPSRDICQRGTSLTIQCQVDSQVTMMFWYRQQPGQSLTLIATANQGSEATYESGFVIDKFPISRPNLTFSTLTVSNMSPEDSSIYLCSVEWAQGKLFFGSGTQLSVL.

This clonotype came up many times. V is TRBV12-3 or TRBV12-4 and J is TRBJ2-7; D not certain. Trimming stripped 5 bases from V and 2 bases from J, with 4 bases between. The CDR3 loop spans 11 amino acids. The CDR3 nucleotides are TGTGCCAGCAGTAGAGCCTACGAGCAGTACTTC. Translation gives CASSRAYEQYF.

The rearrangement joins TRBV7-9 to TRBJ2-5, with D possibly being TRBD2 (5 bases). The V and J ends lost 9 bases and 1 base respectively, with 18 bases between them. The CDR3 runs to 15 residues. Looked up from germline, CDR1 is SEHNR and CDR2 is FQNEAQ (reference sequence). CDR3 DNA: TGTGCCAGACGAGACTACGGCTCTGTCCAAGAGACCCAGTACTTC. Amino acid sequence: CARRDYGSVQETQYF.

At least ten counts were recorded for this clonotype. The genes are TRBV9 and TRBJ2-1; a possible D gene is TRBD2 (5 bases). This CDR3 is built from 12 residues. Trimming took 0 bases from V and 9 from J, leaving 7 bases between them. The V gene's germline CDR1 is SGDLS and CDR2 YYNGEE. CDR3 amino acids: CASSVAEGEQFF. CDR3 nucleotides: TGTGCCAGCAGCGTAGCAGAGGGTGAGCAGTTCTTC.

This clonotype was seen at least ten times. The chain recombines TRBV7-8 with TRBJ2-1; the match to TRBD2 covers 7 bases. Trimming cost V 2 bases and J 7 bases; bases outside gene matches: 11. CDR1 and CDR2 (germline): SGHVS, FQNEAQ. This CDR3 region has 16 residues. CDR3 in DNA: TGTGCCAGCAGCTTAAGAGCGGGAAGGGGTGCGAATGAGCAGTTCTTC. It yields the protein CASSLRAGRGANEQFF.

This clonotype was found many times. V is TRBV20-1 and J is TRBJ1-1; D call uncertain. The V end was cut by 6 bases, the J end by 0 bases, with 14 bases between. There are 14 residues in the CDR3. Germline CDR1 DFQATT, CDR2 SNEGSKA (reference sequence). The CDR3 coding sequence is TGCAGTGCACGAGAGGGCACTATGAACACTGAAGCTTTCTTT. This gives the protein CSAREGTMNTEAFF.

This clonotype was counted ten times or more. J is TRBJ2-7 and V is TRBV5-1; 8 bases align to TRBD2. The V gene's germline CDR1 is SGHRS and CDR2 YFSETQ. V dropped 1 base and J dropped 3; count of bases not matched to a gene: 3. The CDR3 covers 14 residues. This CDR3 is CASSLRLAGYEQYF. The CDR3 DNA sequence: TGCGCCAGCAGCTTGAGGCTAGCGGGCTACGAGCAGTACTTC.

This clonotype came up many times. The CDR3 sequence is CASSYQGYYEQYF. The CDR3 nucleotides read TGTGCCAGCAGTTACCAAGGGTACTACGAGCAGTACTTC. J is TRBJ2-7 and V is TRBV6-2 or TRBV6-3; D gene ambiguous. The CDR3 has 13 amino acids. Trimming pared 2 bases from V and 3 bases from J, leaving 8 bases between. Germline V gives CDR1 MNHEY, CDR2 SVGEGT.

In this sample, this clonotype turned up many times. The rearrangement links TRBV11-3 to TRBJ2-7; 7 bases are a match to TRBD2. There are 15 residues in the CDR3. V lost 1 base and J lost 5; bases outside the gene matches: 8. Germline V CDR1 and CDR2: SGHNT, YENEEA. In DNA form, the CDR3 reads TGTGCCAGCAGCTTAGTGAGCGGGGCCCGGAACGAGCAGTACTTC. As protein: CASSLVSGARNEQYF.

The chain couples TRBV27 to TRBJ2-7; no reliable D call. The V and J ends lost 3 bases and 6 bases respectively, with 15 bases between them. This CDR3 has 14 amino acids. In germline, CDR1 is MNHEY, CDR2 SMNVEV (reference sequence). CDR3 sequence (DNA): TGTGCCAGCAGTTTCCCGGGCCACGGTAGCGAGCAGTACTTC. Translated: CASSFPGHGSEQYF.

The V gene is TRBV12-3 or TRBV12-4, the J gene TRBJ1-2, with D possibly matching TRBD1 (6 bases). The CDR3 length is 14 residues. The V end lost 3 bases, the J end lost 7 bases, and 15 bases lay between the germline ends. The CDR3 is CASSLRGGALGYTF. CDR3 nucleotides: TGTGCCAGCAGTTTGAGAGGGGGGGCACTTGGCTACACCTTC.

This clonotype was recorded at least ten times. The CDR3 nucleotides are TGTGCCAGCAGCTTACAGGGAGGGCGGACTGAAGCTTTCTTT. Its translation: CASSLQGGRTEAFF. The chain recombines TRBV7-2 with TRBJ1-1; maybe TRBD1 (5 bases). V shed 2 bases and J shed 5 bases, with 12 bases lying between them. This CDR3 region has 14 residues. In germline, CDR1 is SGHTA, CDR2 FQGNSA.

V is TRBV5-1 and J is TRBJ1-5; no clear D. Trimming shortened V by 3 bases and J by 7 bases, and 11 bases separated the two germline ends. This CDR3 is 13 amino acids long. In germline, CDR1 is SGHRS, CDR2 YFSETQ. CDR3 nucleotide sequence: TGCGCCAGCAGCTCTATATCGGGGCAGCCCCAGCATTTT. Protein: CASSSISGQPQHF.

This clonotype was seen at least ten times. CDR3: CSARDPLRTDNTDTQYF. The CDR3, as DNA: TGCAGTGCTAGAGATCCCCTCAGGACGGACAACACAGATACGCAGTATTTT. V is TRBV20-1 and J is TRBJ2-3; weak D call: TRBD1 (5 bases). From germline, CDR1 is DFQATT and CDR2 SNEGSKA (reference sequence). The V and J ends lost 0 bases and 2 bases respectively, with 18 bases between them. This CDR3 comprises 17 residues.

The gene calls are TRBV11-2 and TRBJ2-5; D is unclear. The CDR3 length is 13 residues. CDR1 and CDR2 (germline): SGHAT, FQNNGV. V shed 5 bases and J shed 4 bases, with 11 bases lying between them. The chain's CDR3 is CASSNSARETQYF. CDR3 nucleotides: TGTGCCAGCAGCAATTCAGCGAGAGAGACCCAGTACTTC.

This clonotype was picked up many times. J is TRBJ2-3 and V is TRBV6-5; possibly TRBD2 for D (5 bases). This CDR3 is 16 amino acids long. Germline assignment: CDR1 MNHEY and CDR2 SVGAGI. Trimming removed 0 bases at V and 4 bases at J, with 14 bases between. CDR3: CASSYSWTLLADTQYF. The CDR3 DNA reads as TGTGCCAGCAGTTACTCGTGGACTCTGTTGGCAGATACGCAGTATTTT.

V gene TRBV29-1 combines with J gene TRBJ2-7; tentative D call: TRBD1 (6 bases). Trimming took 7 bases from V and 2 from J, leaving 12 bases between them. This CDR3 region has 12 residues. Germline CDR1 is SQVTM and CDR2 is ANQGSEA. The CDR3 bases are TGCAGCGCTTTACAGGGCCCCTACGAGCAGTACTTC. This codes for CSALQGPYEQYF.

The V call is TRBV24-1, the J call TRBJ2-1; 7 bases line up with TRBD1. This CDR3 is built from 16 residues. Germline CDR1 and CDR2: KGHDR and SFDVKD. J lost 1 base, V lost 0 bases, and 2 bases had no gene match. This CDR3 is CATSDLHRGSYNEQFF. CDR3 DNA: TGTGCCACCAGTGATTTGCACAGGGGTTCCTACAATGAGCAGTTCTTC.

The chain combines TRBV10-3 with TRBJ1-5; 7 nucleotides line up with TRBD1. The junction had 5 bases not matched to a gene; V was cut back by 7 bases and J by 5 bases. This CDR3 contains 13 residues. Germline V gene sequence: CDR1 ENHRY, CDR2 SYGVKD. The CDR3 region is CAITDRDDQPQHF. The CDR3 DNA reads TGTGCCATCACTGACAGGGATGATCAGCCCCAGCATTTT.

This clonotype was observed a handful of times. The V call is TRBV4-1, the J call TRBJ2-5, with D uncertain. Germline CDR1 MGHRA, CDR2 YSYEKL. Between the trimmed V and J ends, which lost 0 bases and 5 bases, there was a span of 19 bases. This CDR3 has 17 residues. CDR3 sequence reads: CASSQERATESVETQYF. The CDR3 DNA sequence: TGCGCCAGCAGCCAAGAACGGGCCACAGAGTCGGTGGAGACCCAGTACTTC.